The clone carrying this T cell receptor beta chain occurred a few times. Its antigen is unknown. Patients picked for sequencing had shown CD8+CD57+ cell expansion detected by flow cytometry. Profiles of TCR beta VDJ and CDR3 were generated from a genomic DNA template. TCRdb reprocessed the reads with MiXCR, giving one entry per CDR3 protein. The data show approximately 190,000 distinct CDR3 sequences, roughly half seen once. The ends were cut back, 0 bases at V and 2 bases at J, with 17 bases in the middle. Germline V CDR1 and CDR2: MGHRA, YSYEKL. The CDR3 totals 18 residues. This sample was included in a study of CD8+CD57+ T cells in acquired aplastic anemia. Study outcomes and limitations: It was found that almost 30 CD8+ CDR3 sequences were shared between patients and controls.

Material: sorted CD4+, CD8+, or CD8+CD57+ T cells (not recorded which) from PBMCs. This sequence joins TRBV4-1 and TRBJ1-5, with a tentative D call TRBD1 (5 bases). The TCR comes from a human donor with aplastic anemia. The CDR3 sequence is CASSQDLSGSRGNQPQHF. The CDR3 DNA sequence: TGCGCCAGCAGCCAAGATCTATCAGGGTCTAGAGGCAATCAGCCCCAGCATTTT.